The clone carrying this T cell receptor (beta chain) occurred many times. This sample was taken from a study of T cells after yellow fever vaccination. TCRdb redid the calling of the 5' RACE reads with MiXCR, one entry per CDR3 protein. Seen here are around 400,000 distinct CDR3 sequences, 11% observed once, and the top ten hold roughly 18%. With V trimmed by 7 bases and J by 9 bases, 8 bases remained unmatched. The CDR3 has 13 amino acids. Germline V gives CDR1 MNHNS, CDR2 SASEGT. This specimen consisted of PBMCs, obtained on the day of the first yellow fever vaccination. The TCR originated in a man aged 18 to 29 who received the YFV17D yellow fever vaccine. V usage is TRBV6-1 and J usage is TRBJ2-1; 8 bases are shared with TRBD2. As DNA, the CDR3 is TGTGCCAGCAAAAACGGGGGGGCCCCTGAGCAGTTCTTC. Protein sequence: CASKNGGAPEQFF.